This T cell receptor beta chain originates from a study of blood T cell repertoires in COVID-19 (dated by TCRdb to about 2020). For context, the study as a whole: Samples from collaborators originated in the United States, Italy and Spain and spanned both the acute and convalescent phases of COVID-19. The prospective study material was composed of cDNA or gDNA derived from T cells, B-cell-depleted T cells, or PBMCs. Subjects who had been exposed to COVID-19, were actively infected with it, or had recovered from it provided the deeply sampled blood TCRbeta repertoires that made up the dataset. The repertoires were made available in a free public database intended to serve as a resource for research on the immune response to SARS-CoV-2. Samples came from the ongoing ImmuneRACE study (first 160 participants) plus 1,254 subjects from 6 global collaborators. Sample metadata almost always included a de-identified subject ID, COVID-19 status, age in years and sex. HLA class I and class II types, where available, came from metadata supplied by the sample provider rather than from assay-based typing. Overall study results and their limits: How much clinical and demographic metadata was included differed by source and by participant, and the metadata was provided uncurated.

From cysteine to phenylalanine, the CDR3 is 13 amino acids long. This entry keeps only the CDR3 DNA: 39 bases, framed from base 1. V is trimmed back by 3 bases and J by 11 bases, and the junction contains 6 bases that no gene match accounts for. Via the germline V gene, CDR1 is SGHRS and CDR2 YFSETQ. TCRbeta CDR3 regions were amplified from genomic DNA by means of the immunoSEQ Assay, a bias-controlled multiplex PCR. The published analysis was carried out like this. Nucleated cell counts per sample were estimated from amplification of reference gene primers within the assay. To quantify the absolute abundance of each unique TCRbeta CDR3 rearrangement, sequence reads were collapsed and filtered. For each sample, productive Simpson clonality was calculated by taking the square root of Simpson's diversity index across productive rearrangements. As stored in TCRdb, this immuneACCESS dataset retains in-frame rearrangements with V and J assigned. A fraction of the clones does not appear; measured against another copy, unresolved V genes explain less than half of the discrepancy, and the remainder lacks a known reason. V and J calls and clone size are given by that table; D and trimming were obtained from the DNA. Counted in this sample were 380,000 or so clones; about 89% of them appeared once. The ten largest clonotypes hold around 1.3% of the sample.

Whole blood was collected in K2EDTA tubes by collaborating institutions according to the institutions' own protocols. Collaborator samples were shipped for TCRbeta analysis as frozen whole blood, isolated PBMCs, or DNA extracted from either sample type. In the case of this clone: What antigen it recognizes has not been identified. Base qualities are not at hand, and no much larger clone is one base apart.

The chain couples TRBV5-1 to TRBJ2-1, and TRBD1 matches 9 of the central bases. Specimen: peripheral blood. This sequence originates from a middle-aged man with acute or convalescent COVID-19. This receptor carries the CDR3 CASSSGTGNKQFF. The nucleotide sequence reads TGCGCCAGCAGCTCCGGGACAGGGAACAAGCAGTTCTTC.